This T cell receptor (beta chain) derives from a study of esophageal squamous cell carcinoma under preoperative chemotherapy listed by TCRdb under 2018. Study-wide context: In the study, TCR repertoires were profiled in both peripheral blood T cells and tumor-infiltrating lymphocytes. In patients with esophageal squamous cell carcinoma, the study looked at what paclitaxel-nedaplatin chemotherapy did to T-cell receptor repertoires. Five patients with primary esophageal squamous cell carcinoma made up the cohort. Repertoires from samples taken before paclitaxel-nedaplatin therapy were compared with repertoires from samples taken after paclitaxel-nedaplatin therapy.

Of note for this clonotype: Its antigen specificity is not known. No per-base quality is available; no much larger clone lies one base away.

Points the paper makes about the study in general: Immediate and substantial changes in clonotype frequency were induced by paclitaxel-nedaplatin therapy, and contraction rather than amplification was more likely to be observed among abundant clones. Only a few patients with esophageal squamous cell carcinoma were analyzed, making for a small cohort. Post-treatment tumor-infiltrating lymphocytes appeared partly derived from peripheral T cells migrating into the tumor, not solely from local clonal changes. A significant increase in TCR diversity was observed in peripheral T cells after chemotherapy, whereas no such increase was observed in tumor-infiltrating lymphocytes.

The receptor library was made with PCR. The sequencer was a HiSeq X Ten. High-throughput sequencing was used to characterize TCR repertoires. TCRdb itself trimmed the public reads at Q25 with fastp, ran MiXCR and retained productive beta chains. Each entry merges the rows of one CDR3 protein and shows their most common DNA and genes. This sample is represented by tens of thousands of distinct CDR3 sequences; 52% of them were singletons. The top ten constitute roughly 24% of the sample. The CDR3 holds 13 amino acids from the cysteine to the phenylalanine. Only the CDR3 portion is preserved as DNA: 39 bases, with reading frame beginning at the first base. V loses 0 bases of germline sequence and J loses 4 bases, and the interval between the two ends is 7 bases. Based on the germline V gene, the CDR1 and CDR2 sequences are SGHNT and YENEEA. The sample's time point, from its label and the paper: after preoperative PTX-NDP chemotherapy. Before surgery, patients were given paclitaxel-nedaplatin as preoperative chemotherapy.

The TCR originated in a human donor with esophageal squamous cell carcinoma. The donor label of this sample is uncertain. Sampling was done from a patient given preoperative chemotherapy. The chain is assembled from TRBV11-3 and TRBJ2-7; no confident D gene assignment can be made. Read as DNA, the sequence is TGTGCCAGCAGCTTAGAGTCCGCTTACGAGCAGTACTTC. This encodes CASSLESAYEQYF.